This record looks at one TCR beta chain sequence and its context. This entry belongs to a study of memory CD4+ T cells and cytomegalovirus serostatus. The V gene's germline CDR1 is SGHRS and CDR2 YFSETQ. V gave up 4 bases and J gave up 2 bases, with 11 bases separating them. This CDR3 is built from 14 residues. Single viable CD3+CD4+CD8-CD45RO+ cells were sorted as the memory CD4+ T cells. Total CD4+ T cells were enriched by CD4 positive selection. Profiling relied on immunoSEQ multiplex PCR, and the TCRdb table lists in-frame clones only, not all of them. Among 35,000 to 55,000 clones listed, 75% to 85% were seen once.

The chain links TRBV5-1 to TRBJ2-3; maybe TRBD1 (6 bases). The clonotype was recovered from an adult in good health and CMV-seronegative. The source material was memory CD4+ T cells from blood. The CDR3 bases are TGCGCCAGCAGCGCCTGGGACACCACAGATACGCAGTATTTT. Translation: CASSAWDTTDTQYF.